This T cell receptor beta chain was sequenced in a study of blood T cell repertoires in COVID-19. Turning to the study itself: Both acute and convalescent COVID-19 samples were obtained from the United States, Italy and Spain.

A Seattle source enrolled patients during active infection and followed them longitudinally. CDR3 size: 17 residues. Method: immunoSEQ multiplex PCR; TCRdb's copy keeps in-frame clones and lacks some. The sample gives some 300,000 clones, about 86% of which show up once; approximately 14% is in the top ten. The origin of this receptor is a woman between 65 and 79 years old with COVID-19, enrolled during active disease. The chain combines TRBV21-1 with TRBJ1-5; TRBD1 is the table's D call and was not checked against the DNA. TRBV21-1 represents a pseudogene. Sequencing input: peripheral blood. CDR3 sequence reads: CASRDRGKYNSNQPQHF. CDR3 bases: TGTGCCAGCAGGGACAGGGGAAAATACAATAGCAATCAGCCCCAGCATTTT.